This entry lists 32 T cell receptor beta chains sequenced from one sample in a study of blood T cell repertoires in COVID-19. Sequenced by immunoSEQ multiplex PCR; TCRdb stores in-frame clones only, minus some. The sample consists of about 140,000 clones, around 90% of them appearing once. The specimen was peripheral blood. These receptors were obtained from a human donor in a cohort sampled during active COVID-19.

The CDR3 region has the DNA TGCGCCAGCAGCCCGACCCCAGGGGGCGCGTCGGACTACACCTTC. Protein sequence: CASSPTPGGASDYTF. The chain joins TRBV4-1 to TRBJ1-2; 8 nucleotides match TRBD1. From germline, CDR1 is MGHRA and CDR2 YSYEKL. The V segment lost 4 bases and the J segment 10 bases; nucleotides outside the gene matches: 14. This CDR3 comprises 15 residues.

CDR3 region: CASSSLIRTGRGEQYF. The CDR3, as DNA: TGTGCCAGCAGTTCCCTCATCAGGACAGGGAGAGGCGAGCAGTACTTC. The chain links TRBV28 to TRBJ2-7; 8 nucleotides line up with TRBD1. Germline loops: CDR1 MDHEN, CDR2 SYDVKM. The CDR3 is 16 amino acids. The ends lost 4 bases at V and 6 bases at J; junction bases unmatched: 14.

Here the CDR3 reads CATGQGAVGYTF. Here the CDR3 DNA reads TGCGCCACCGGACAGGGGGCAGTTGGCTACACCTTC. The gene calls are TRBV10-2 and TRBJ1-2, with 11 bases that match TRBD1. The CDR3 totals 12 residues. Looked up from germline, CDR1 is WSHSY and CDR2 is SAAADI. The trim removed 10 bases at V and 7 bases at J, leaving 5 bases unmatched.

Of note for this clone: This specimen includes other DNA sequences encoding the same CDR3. This chain uses TRBV6-2 or TRBV6-3 with TRBJ2-7, with D unresolved. Germline CDR1 is MNHEY and CDR2 is SVGEGT. V was clipped by 2 bases and J by 0 bases, with 8 bases between them. This CDR3 is built from 14 residues. This CDR3 is CASSYGLSSYEQYF. CDR3 coding DNA: TGTGCCAGCAGTTACGGGCTCAGCTCCTACGAGCAGTACTTC.

This chain uses TRBV30 with TRBJ2-7; 7 bases agree with TRBD1. The V and J ends lost 0 bases and 0 bases, in that order; junction bases with no gene match: 5. Germline CDR1 and CDR2: GTSNPN and SVGIG (reference sequence). The CDR3 has 15 residues. The CDR3 region has the DNA TGTGCCTGGAGTGTACAGGGGACGGGCTCCTACGAGCAGTACTTC. This encodes CAWSVQGTGSYEQYF. Full variable domain (rest looked up from reference TRBV30 and TRBJ2-7): SQTIHQWPATLVQPVGSPLSLECTVEGTSNPNLYWYRQAAGRGLQLLFYSVGIGQISSEVPQNLSASRPQDRQFILSSKKLLLSDSGFYLCAWSVQGTGSYEQYFGPGTRLTVT.

In this sample, this clone turned up once. This rearrangement joins TRBV11-2 to TRBJ1-6, with D perhaps TRBD1 (6 bases). The CDR3 contains 15 residues. The V end lost 6 bases, the J end lost 10 bases, and 19 bases lay between the germline ends. Per the germline V gene, CDR1 is SGHAT and CDR2 is FQNNGV. CDR3 bases: TGTGCCAGCAGTGACAGGTCCCAATTTTACTCACCCCTCCACTTT. Translating gives CASSDRSQFYSPLHF.

This sequence joins TRBV6-5 and TRBJ1-6; a possible D gene is TRBD1 (6 bases). CDR3 length: 14 amino acids. Trimming left V 4 bases short and J 7 bases short, with 11 bases between. Germline V gene lookup returns CDR1 MNHEY and CDR2 SVGAGI. In DNA form, the CDR3 reads TGTGCCAGCAGTTCTTCAGGGGCCAATTCACCCCTCCACTTT. Amino acid sequence: CASSSSGANSPLHF.

The chain's CDR3 is CASSQDRAHQPQHF. The CDR3 nucleotides are TGTGCCAGCAGCCAAGACAGGGCTCATCAGCCCCAGCATTTT. The V and J genes are TRBV28 and TRBJ1-5; 7 positions agree with TRBD1. There are 14 residues in the CDR3. Germline CDR1 is MDHEN and CDR2 is SYDVKM. V shed 6 bases and J 5 bases; nucleotides not matched to a gene: 7.

This chain connects TRBV28 to TRBJ1-5, with a weak D call TRBD1 (5 bases). The CDR3 runs 16 residues. Germline V lookup: CDR1 MDHEN, CDR2 SYDVKM. Trimming took off 2 bases at V and 0 bases at J, with 11 bases between the two ends. CDR3 region: CASSLLQATSNQPQHF. Written as DNA, the CDR3 is TGTGCCAGCAGTTTACTACAGGCTACTAGCAATCAGCCCCAGCATTTT.

CDR3 nucleotides: TGCGCCAGCAGCTTGGTGAGTGATACGCAGTATTTT. Amino acids: CASSLVSDTQYF. J is TRBJ2-3 and V is TRBV5-1; no clear D gene. The length of the CDR3 is 12 residues. V was clipped by 0 bases and J by 6 bases, with 5 bases between them. Germline V gives CDR1 SGHRS, CDR2 YFSETQ.

The chain has TRBV29-1 and TRBJ2-1; D is perhaps TRBD2 (6 bases). This CDR3 has 13 amino acids. The V end was cut by 4 bases, the J end by 4 bases, with 11 bases between. Germline CDR1 and CDR2: SQVTM and ANQGSEA. The CDR3 sequence is CSVGGLGYNEQFF. CDR3 coding DNA: TGCAGCGTTGGGGGACTGGGATACAATGAGCAGTTCTTC.

The chain employs TRBV19 and TRBJ1-1, with D maybe TRBD1 (5 bases). The CDR3 sequence is 13 residues long. Trimming took 5 bases from V and 3 from J, leaving 10 bases between them. The germline V gene encodes CDR1 LNHDA and CDR2 SQIVND (reference sequence). The CDR3 loop reads CASSFARDTEAFF. The CDR3 bases are TGTGCCAGTAGTTTCGCCAGGGACACTGAAGCTTTCTTT.

V usage is TRBV2 and J usage is TRBJ1-4; a weak D match, TRBD1 (6 bases). This CDR3 spans 17 amino acids. Trimming shortened V by 4 bases and J by 0 bases, and 15 bases separated the two germline ends. Germline V lookup: CDR1 SNHLY, CDR2 FYNNEI. Here the CDR3 reads CASSGTKQGTTNEKLFF. Here the CDR3 DNA reads TGTGCCAGCAGTGGCACCAAACAGGGAACAACTAATGAAAAACTGTTTTTT.

This chain uses TRBV7-9 with TRBJ1-3; 7 bases are shared with TRBD1. Germline trimming cut 3 bases from V and 0 bases from J; bases unmatched to any gene: 8. The CDR3 covers 17 residues. The germline V gene has CDR1 SEHNR and CDR2 FQNEAQ (reference sequence). The CDR3, as DNA: TGTGCCAGCAGCTTTGGCCAGGGGGTTTCCTCTGGAAACACCATATATTTT. It encodes CASSFGQGVSSGNTIYF. Looking up the rest from reference TRBV7-9 and TRBJ1-3 gives the full variable domain: DTGVSQNPRHKITKRGQNVTFRCDPISEHNRLYWYRQTLGQGPEFLTYFQNEAQLEKSRLLSDRFSAERPKGSFSTLEIQRTEQGDSAMYLCASSFGQGVSSGNTIYFGEGSWLTVV.

V and J are TRBV5-1 and TRBJ2-3, with D perhaps TRBD2 (6 bases). Germline values: CDR1 SGHRS, CDR2 YFSETQ. The CDR3 length is 16 residues. V dropped 0 bases and J dropped 2 bases, with 13 bases sitting between them. DNA of the CDR3: TGCGCCAGCAGCTTGGGAGGCGGACTACCCACAGATACGCAGTATTTT. As protein: CASSLGGGLPTDTQYF.

The chain is built from TRBV2 and TRBJ2-7, with D perhaps TRBD2 (5 bases). The germline CDR1 and CDR2 sequences are SNHLY and FYNNEI. The V gene lost 6 bases and the J gene lost 6 bases, with 15 bases spanning the gap. The CDR3 spans 13 residues. The CDR3 sequence is CASSHDTGFEQYF. As DNA, the CDR3 is TGTGCCAGCAGCCATGATACGGGGTTCGAGCAGTACTTC.

The rearrangement uses TRBV3-1 (or the pseudogene TRBV3-2) and TRBJ1-6, with D possibly matching TRBD1 (6 bases). Germline V CDR1 and CDR2: LGHDT, YNNKEL (reference sequence). The CDR3 has 21 residues. Trimming pared 0 bases from V and 0 bases from J, leaving 21 bases between. CDR3 in amino acids: CASSQDPGGGPHSSYNSPLHF. As DNA, the CDR3 is TGTGCCAGCAGCCAAGACCCGGGAGGGGGTCCCCACAGCTCCTATAATTCACCCCTCCACTTT.

The chain has TRBV6-6 and TRBJ2-5; 7 nucleotides align to TRBD1. The CDR3 has 14 residues. Germline values: CDR1 MNHNY, CDR2 SVGAGI (reference sequence). V shed 8 bases, J shed 2 bases, and the junction held 8 bases outside the gene matches. CDR3 in amino acids: CASGVTGLQETQYF. Written as DNA, the CDR3 is TGTGCCAGCGGCGTGACAGGGCTACAAGAGACCCAGTACTTC.

The rearrangement links TRBV2 to TRBJ1-4; 8 bases are a match to TRBD1. Germline CDR1 SNHLY, CDR2 FYNNEI. The junction had 11 bases not matched to a gene; V was cut back by 0 bases and J by 8 bases. There are 17 residues in the CDR3. CDR3 protein: CASSEALPQGVIEKLFF. Written as DNA, the CDR3 is TGTGCCAGCAGTGAAGCGCTTCCACAGGGGGTAATCGAAAAACTGTTTTTT.

The gene calls are TRBV11-2 and TRBJ1-6, with TRBD1 matching over 9 bases. CDR1 is SGHAT, CDR2 FQNNGV, per germline. The CDR3 runs to 17 residues. The V gene end was trimmed by 2 bases and the J gene end by 3 bases; junction bases not matched to a gene: 5. Written as DNA, the CDR3 is TGTGCCAGCAGCTTAAGGGGGGGACAGGGCTATAATTCACCCCTCCACTTT. Amino acids: CASSLRGGQGYNSPLHF.

The sample holds one count of this clone. This same CDR3 is encoded by further DNA sequences in the sample. The gene calls are TRBV5-4 and TRBJ2-7; D is perhaps TRBD1 (5 bases). Trimming cost V 0 bases and J 0 bases, with 7 bases left between them. The germline V gene encodes CDR1 SGHNT and CDR2 YYREEE (reference sequence). This CDR3 is 14 amino acids long. DNA for the CDR3: TGTGCCAGCAGCTTGGGGGGCAGCTCCTACGAGCAGTACTTC. This gives the protein CASSLGGSSYEQYF.

This rearrangement joins TRBV4-1 to TRBJ2-7; D is undetermined. Germline CDR1 reads MGHRA; CDR2 reads YSYEKL. V lost 0 bases and J 3 bases, leaving 12 bases between the germline ends. The CDR3 length is 15 residues. The CDR3 nucleotides are TGCGCCAGCAGCCAAGATCACAGTCAAGGCTACGAGCAGTACTTC. Translating gives CASSQDHSQGYEQYF.

V gene TRBV7-6 combines with J gene TRBJ1-2, with TRBD1 as a possible D gene (6 bases). The CDR3 is 14 amino acids. The germline gives CDR1 SGHVS, CDR2 FNYEAQ. Trimming left V 7 bases short and J 4 bases short, with 16 bases between. CDR3 region: CASTPGEGGYGYTF. The CDR3 DNA reads as TGTGCCAGCACCCCAGGGGAGGGTGGCTATGGCTACACCTTC.

V is TRBV28 and J is TRBJ1-2, with 10 nucleotides matching TRBD1. The CDR3 totals 14 residues. Trimming cost V 6 bases and J 7 bases; bases outside gene matches: 8. From germline, CDR1 is MDHEN and CDR2 SYDVKM. The CDR3: CASRNGQGGIGYTF. Written as DNA, the CDR3 is TGTGCCAGCAGGAACGGACAGGGGGGGATTGGCTACACCTTC.

This clone has a handful of counts. The gene calls are TRBV5-1 and TRBJ2-2; TRBD1 matches at 11 bases. Germline V CDR1 and CDR2: SGHRS, YFSETQ. The CDR3 has 16 amino acids. V trimming: 4 bases; J trimming: 6 bases; junction bases outside the gene matches: 8. CDR3 sequence reads: CASSPGPGQGAGELFF. CDR3 in DNA: TGCGCCAGCAGCCCAGGGCCGGGACAGGGGGCCGGGGAGCTGTTTTTT.

This clone was detected only a few times. V is TRBV28 and J is TRBJ1-3; D is ambiguous. Germline V CDR1 and CDR2: MDHEN, SYDVKM. V shed 2 bases and J shed 10 bases, with 12 bases lying between them. There are 13 residues in the CDR3. CDR3: CASSLAQSNTIYF. The CDR3 DNA is TGTGCCAGCAGTTTAGCACAGTCAAATACCATATATTTT.

V and J are TRBV29-1 and TRBJ2-7; D may be TRBD1 (5 bases). CDR1 is SQVTM and CDR2 is ANQGSEA in the germline V gene. V was pared by 4 bases and J by 6 bases, with 19 bases between. The CDR3 has 14 residues. DNA for the CDR3: TGCAGCGTTGTGGGGCCGACAGCCCCTGGCGAGCAGTACTTC. Translation: CSVVGPTAPGEQYF.

This clone has only a few counts. The V call is TRBV21-1, the J call TRBJ1-3; TRBD1, the D gene given by the table, was not confirmed from the DNA. TRBV21-1 is an annotated pseudogene. This CDR3 has 15 residues. The CDR3 protein is CASSRRTGAVNTIYF. The CDR3 coding sequence is TGTGCCAGCAGCAGGAGGACAGGGGCTGTAAACACCATATATTTT.

The genes are TRBV27 and TRBJ1-2; the match to TRBD1 covers 9 bases. The CDR3 has 15 amino acids. V trimming: 1 base; J trimming: 4 bases; junction bases outside the gene matches: 4. The germline CDR1 and CDR2 sequences are MNHEY and SMNVEV (reference sequence). In nucleotides, the CDR3 is TGTGCCAGCAGTTTATACTCGGGACAGGGCTATGGCTACACCTTC. Translating gives CASSLYSGQGYGYTF.

The chain couples TRBV9 to TRBJ1-1; weak D call: TRBD1 (5 bases). V was clipped by 0 bases and J by 5 bases, with 14 bases between them. CDR1 is SGDLS, CDR2 YYNGEE, per germline. CDR3 length: 15 residues. The CDR3 DNA reads TGTGCCAGCAGCGTAGGGGTCAGGGCGTATACTGAAGCTTTCTTT. Its protein product is CASSVGVRAYTEAFF.

The CDR3 region has the DNA TGTGCCAGTAGTATAGCGGGACAGGGGTTGTATAGCAATCAGCCCCAGCATTTT. Translation: CASSIAGQGLYSNQPQHF. The chain has TRBV19 and TRBJ1-5; 10 bases agree with TRBD1. Germline CDR1 is LNHDA and CDR2 is SQIVND (reference sequence). With V trimmed by 1 base and J by 0 bases, 6 bases remained unmatched. The CDR3 runs 18 residues.

The chain employs TRBV24-1 and TRBJ2-3, with 8 positions matching TRBD1. Trimming cost V 5 bases and J 5 bases; bases outside gene matches: 5. The CDR3 covers 14 residues. Germline lookup yields CDR1 KGHDR and CDR2 SFDVKD. CDR3 nucleotide sequence: TGTGCCACCAGTGCCACAGGGACAGGAGATACGCAGTATTTT. Its translation is CATSATGTGDTQYF.